This TCR beta chain was captured in a study of blood T cell repertoires in COVID-19. The J segment lost 7 bases and the V segment lost 0 bases, leaving 5 bases of the junction unmatched. CDR1 SGDLS and CDR2 YYNGEE come from the germline V gene. This CDR3 is 15 amino acids long. Clones were read by immunoSEQ multiplex PCR, and TCRdb kept only the in-frame ones, dropping some. The sample yields about 410,000 clones, roughly 91% seen once. The clonotype originates from a woman in her twenties or thirties who had recovered from COVID-19. Sequencing was carried out using PBMCs or T cells enriched from blood (not recorded which). The rearrangement uses TRBV9 and TRBJ2-1, with 9 bases identical to TRBD2. CDR3 amino acids: CASSVGPSGINEQFF. The CDR3 nucleotides are TGTGCCAGCAGCGTAGGGCCTAGCGGGATAAATGAGCAGTTCTTC.